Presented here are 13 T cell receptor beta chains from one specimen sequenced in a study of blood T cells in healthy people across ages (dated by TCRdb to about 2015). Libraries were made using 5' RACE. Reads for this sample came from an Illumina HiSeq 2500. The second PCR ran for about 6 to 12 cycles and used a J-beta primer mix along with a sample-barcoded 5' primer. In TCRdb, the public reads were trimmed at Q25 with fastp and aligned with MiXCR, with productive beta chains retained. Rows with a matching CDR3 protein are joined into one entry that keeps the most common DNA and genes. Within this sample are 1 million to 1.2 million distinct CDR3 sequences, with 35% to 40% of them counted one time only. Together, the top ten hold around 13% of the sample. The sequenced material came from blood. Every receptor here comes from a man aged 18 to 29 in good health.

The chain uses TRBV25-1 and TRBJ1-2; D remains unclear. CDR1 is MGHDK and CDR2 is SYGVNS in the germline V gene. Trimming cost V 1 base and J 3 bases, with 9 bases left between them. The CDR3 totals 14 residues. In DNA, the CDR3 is TGTGCCAGCAGTGAATCTTGGGCCTACTATGGCTACACCTTC. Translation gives CASSESWAYYGYTF.

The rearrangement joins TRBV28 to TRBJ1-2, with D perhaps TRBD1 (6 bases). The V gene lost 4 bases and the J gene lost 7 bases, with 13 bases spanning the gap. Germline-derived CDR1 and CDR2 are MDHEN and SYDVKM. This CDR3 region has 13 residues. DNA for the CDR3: TGTGCCAGCAGTTCCTCAGGGGCGGGTGGCTACACCTTC. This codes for CASSSSGAGGYTF.

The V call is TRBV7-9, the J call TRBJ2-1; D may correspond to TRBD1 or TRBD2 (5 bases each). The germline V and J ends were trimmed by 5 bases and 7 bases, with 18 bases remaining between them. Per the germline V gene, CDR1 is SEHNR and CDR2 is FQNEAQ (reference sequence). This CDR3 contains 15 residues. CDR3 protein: CASSLGTPERNEQFF. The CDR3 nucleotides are TGTGCCAGCAGCCTCGGGACCCCTGAAAGAAATGAGCAGTTCTTC.

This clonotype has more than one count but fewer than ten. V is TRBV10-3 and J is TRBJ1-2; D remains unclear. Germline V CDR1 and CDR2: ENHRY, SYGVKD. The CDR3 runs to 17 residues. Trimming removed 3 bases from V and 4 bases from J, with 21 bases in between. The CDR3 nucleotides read TGTGCCATCAGTGACCTCTTCCAGGTTGGAAACCTCTATGGCTACACCTTC. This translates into CAISDLFQVGNLYGYTF.

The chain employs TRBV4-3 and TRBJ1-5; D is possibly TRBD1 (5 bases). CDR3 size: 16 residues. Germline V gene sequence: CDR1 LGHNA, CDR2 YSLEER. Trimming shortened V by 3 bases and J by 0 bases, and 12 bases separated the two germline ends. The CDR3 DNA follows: TGCGCCAGCAGCCAGAGGTACAGGAATAGCAATCAGCCCCAGCATTTT. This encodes CASSQRYRNSNQPQHF.

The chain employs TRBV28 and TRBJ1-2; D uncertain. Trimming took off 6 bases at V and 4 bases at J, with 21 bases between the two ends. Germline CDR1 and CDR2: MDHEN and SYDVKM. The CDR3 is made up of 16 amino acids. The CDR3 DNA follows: TGTGCCAGCAGCCCTTGCCCGGTCCGGGAGACCTATGGCTACACCTTC. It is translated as CASSPCPVRETYGYTF.

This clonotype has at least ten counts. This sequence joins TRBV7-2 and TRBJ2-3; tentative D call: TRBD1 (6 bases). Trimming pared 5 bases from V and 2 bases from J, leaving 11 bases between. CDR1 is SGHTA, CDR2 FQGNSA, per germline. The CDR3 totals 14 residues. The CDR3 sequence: CASSLGQYTDTQYF. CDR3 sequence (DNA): TGTGCCAGCAGCCTAGGACAGTACACAGATACGCAGTATTTT.

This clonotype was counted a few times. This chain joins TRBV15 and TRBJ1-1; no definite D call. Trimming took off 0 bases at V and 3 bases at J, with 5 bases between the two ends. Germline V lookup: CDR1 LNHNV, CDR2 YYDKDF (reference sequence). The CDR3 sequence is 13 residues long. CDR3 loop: CATSRDPDTEAFF. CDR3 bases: TGTGCCACCAGCAGAGATCCAGACACTGAAGCTTTCTTT.

For the CDR3, the DNA is TGCAGCGTTGACATAGCTAGCGGGGGGGCGAACACCGGGGAGCTGTTTTTT. Protein product: CSVDIASGGANTGELFF. The chain uses TRBV29-1 and TRBJ2-2; TRBD2 matches 12 bases. The CDR3 length is 17 residues. V lost 3 bases, J lost 0 bases, and 5 bases stayed unmatched. Germline V gene sequence: CDR1 SQVTM, CDR2 ANQGSEA.

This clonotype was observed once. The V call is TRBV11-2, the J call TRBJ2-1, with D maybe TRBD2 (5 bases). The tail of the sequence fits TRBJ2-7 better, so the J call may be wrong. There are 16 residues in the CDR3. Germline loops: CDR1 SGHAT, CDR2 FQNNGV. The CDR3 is CASSSYRGNPYNEQYF. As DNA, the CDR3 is TGTGCCAGCAGCTCCTACCGGGGAAACCCCTACAATGAGCAGTACTTC.

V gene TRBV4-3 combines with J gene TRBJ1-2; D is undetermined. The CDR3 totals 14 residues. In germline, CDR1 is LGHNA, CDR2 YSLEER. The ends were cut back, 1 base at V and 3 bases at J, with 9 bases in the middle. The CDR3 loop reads CASSQGRVHYGYTF. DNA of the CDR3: TGCGCCAGCAGCCAAGGCCGGGTTCACTATGGCTACACCTTC.

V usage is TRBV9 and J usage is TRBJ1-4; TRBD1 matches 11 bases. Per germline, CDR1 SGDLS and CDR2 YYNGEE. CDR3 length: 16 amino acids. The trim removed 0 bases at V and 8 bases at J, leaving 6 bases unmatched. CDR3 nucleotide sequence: TGTGCCAGCAGCGTAGACAGAGGGGACAGGGGGGAAAAACTGTTTTTT. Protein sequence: CASSVDRGDRGEKLFF.

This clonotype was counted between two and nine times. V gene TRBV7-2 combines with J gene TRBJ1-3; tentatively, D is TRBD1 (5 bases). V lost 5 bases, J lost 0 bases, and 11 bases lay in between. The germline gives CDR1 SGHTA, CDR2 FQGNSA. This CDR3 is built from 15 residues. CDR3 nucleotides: TGTGCCAGCAGCCCGGAGGGGATCTCTGGAAACACCATATATTTT. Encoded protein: CASSPEGISGNTIYF.